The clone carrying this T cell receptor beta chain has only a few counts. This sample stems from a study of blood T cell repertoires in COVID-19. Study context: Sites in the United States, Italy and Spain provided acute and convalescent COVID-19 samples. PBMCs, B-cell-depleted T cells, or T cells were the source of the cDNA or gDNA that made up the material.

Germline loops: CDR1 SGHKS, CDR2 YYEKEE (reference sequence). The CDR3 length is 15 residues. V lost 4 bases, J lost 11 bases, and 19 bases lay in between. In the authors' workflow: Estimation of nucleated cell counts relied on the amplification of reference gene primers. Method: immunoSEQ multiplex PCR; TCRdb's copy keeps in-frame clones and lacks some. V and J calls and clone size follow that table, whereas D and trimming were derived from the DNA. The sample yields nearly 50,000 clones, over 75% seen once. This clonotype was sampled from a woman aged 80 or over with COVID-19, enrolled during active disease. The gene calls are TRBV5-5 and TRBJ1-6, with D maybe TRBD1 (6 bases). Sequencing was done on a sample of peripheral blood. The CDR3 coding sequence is TGTGCCAGCAGCGATCAGACAGGCGGCCTGACACCCCTCCACTTT. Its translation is CASSDQTGGLTPLHF.